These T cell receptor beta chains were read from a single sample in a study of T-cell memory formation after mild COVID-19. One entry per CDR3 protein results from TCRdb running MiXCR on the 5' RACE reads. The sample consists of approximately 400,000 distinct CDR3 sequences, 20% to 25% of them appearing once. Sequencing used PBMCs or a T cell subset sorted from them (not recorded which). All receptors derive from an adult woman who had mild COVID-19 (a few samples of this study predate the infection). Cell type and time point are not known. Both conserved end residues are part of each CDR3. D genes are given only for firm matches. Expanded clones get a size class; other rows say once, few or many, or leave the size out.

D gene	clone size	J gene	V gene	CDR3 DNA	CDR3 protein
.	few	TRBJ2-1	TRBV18	TGTGCCAGCTCACCACCGGCCGGAGGCTGGGAGCAGTTCTTC	CASSPPAGGWEQFF
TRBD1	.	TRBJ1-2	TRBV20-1	TGCAGTGCTAAGGCGACCGGGACAGGGGTCCATGGCTACACCTTC	CSAKATGTGVHGYTF
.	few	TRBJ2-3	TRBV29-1	TGCAGCGTCGCGGCGTTTACAGGGACAGATACGCAGTATTTT	CSVAAFTGTDTQYF
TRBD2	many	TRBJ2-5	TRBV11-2	TGTGCCAGCCGCCCCCTTAGCGGGGCGGGAGAGACCCAGTACTTC	CASRPLSGAGETQYF
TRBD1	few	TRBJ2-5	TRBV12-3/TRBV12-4	TGTGCCAGCAGGCTCGACAGGGTTGCAGAGACCCAGTACTTC	CASRLDRVAETQYF
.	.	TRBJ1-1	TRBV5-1	TGCGCCAGCAGCCCGACCGGCCAGGGGAAGACTGAAGCTTTCTTT	CASSPTGQGKTEAFF
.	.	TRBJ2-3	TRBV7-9	TGTGCCAGCAGCTTAGAGATGACTACCCCTAGCACAGATACGCAGTATTTT	CASSLEMTTPSTDTQYF
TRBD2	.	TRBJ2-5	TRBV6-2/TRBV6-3	TGTGCCAGCAGTTACTCGATAACTAGCGGGAACTACCAAGAGACCCAGTACTTC	CASSYSITSGNYQETQYF
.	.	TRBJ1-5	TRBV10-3	TGTGCCATCAAGGGAGAGGGGGTCGGGGCGCCCCAGCATTTT	CAIKGEGVGAPQHF
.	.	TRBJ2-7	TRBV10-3	TGTGCCATCAGCGGCAATACCGGGTCATTAAGCGAGCAGTACTTC	CAISGNTGSLSEQYF
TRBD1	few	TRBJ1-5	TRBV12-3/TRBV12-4	TGTGCCAGCAGTGCAGACAGGGGGGTTAATCAGCCCCAGCATTTT	CASSADRGVNQPQHF
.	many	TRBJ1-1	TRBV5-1	TGCGCCAGCAGCTTGGACAGCCTGAACACTGAAGCTTTCTTT	CASSLDSLNTEAFF
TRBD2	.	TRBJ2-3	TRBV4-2	TGTGCCATAAACCGTTGCGGGGGGGCTCGTCTAGATACGCAGTATTTT	CAINRCGGARLDTQYF
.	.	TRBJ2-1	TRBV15	TGTGCCACCAGCAGAGATCCTGGACTCCCCGGTGAGCAGTTCTTC	CATSRDPGLPGEQFF
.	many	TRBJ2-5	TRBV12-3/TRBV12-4	TGTGCCAGCAGTTTAGATGGGCAAGAGACCCAGTACTTC	CASSLDGQETQYF
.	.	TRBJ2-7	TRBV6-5	TGTGCCAGCAGTCCCTTCGATCCGACCTACGAGCAGTACTTC	CASSPFDPTYEQYF
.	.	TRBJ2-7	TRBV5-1	TGCGCCAGCAGCTTGGGACAGGAGACCTACGAGCAGTACTTC	CASSLGQETYEQYF
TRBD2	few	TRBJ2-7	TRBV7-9	TGTGCCAGCAGCCCTGAACTAGCGGTACTCTCCTACGAGCAGTACTTC	CASSPELAVLSYEQYF
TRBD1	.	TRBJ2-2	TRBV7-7	TGTGCCAGCAGCACCGGGACAGACAACACCGGGGAGCTGTTTTTT	CASSTGTDNTGELFF
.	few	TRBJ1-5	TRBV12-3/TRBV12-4	TGTGCCAGCAGCTATACTCCAGGGAAAGGCAATCAGCCCCAGCATTTT	CASSYTPGKGNQPQHF
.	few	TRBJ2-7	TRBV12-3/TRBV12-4	TGTGCCAGCAGTTTGGTGGAGAGCTCCTACGAGCAGTACTTC	CASSLVESSYEQYF
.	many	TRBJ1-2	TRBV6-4	TGTGCCAGCAGTGACTACAAGGGGTCAGGTGGCTACACCTTC	CASSDYKGSGGYTF
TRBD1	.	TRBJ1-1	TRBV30	TGTGCCTGGAGTGTACAGGGGGGGGCGGTCTCTGAAGCTTTCTTT	CAWSVQGGAVSEAFF
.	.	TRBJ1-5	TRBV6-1	TGTGCCAGCGGAGTGGGGTCCCGCTATCAGCCCCAGCATTTT	CASGVGSRYQPQHF
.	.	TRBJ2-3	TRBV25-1	TGTGCCAGCAGTGAATTTTTCACAGATACGCAGTATTTT	CASSEFFTDTQYF
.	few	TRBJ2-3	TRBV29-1	TGCAGCGTTGCGGGGGGCCAAGCAGATACGCAGTATTTT	CSVAGGQADTQYF
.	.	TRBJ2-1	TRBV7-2	TGTGCCAGCAGCTTCTACCCTGGTGGTGAGCAGTTCTTC	CASSFYPGGEQFF
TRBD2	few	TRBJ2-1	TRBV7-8	TGTGCCAGCAGCTTAGCCGGACTAGCGGGAGGTTTGGGCTCCTACAATGAGCAGTTCTTC	CASSLAGLAGGLGSYNEQFF
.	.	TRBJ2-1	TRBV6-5	TGTGCCAGCAGTTACTTGAGGCTCCCATTGGTGAATGAGCAGTTCTTC	CASSYLRLPLVNEQFF
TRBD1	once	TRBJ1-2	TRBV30	TGTGCCTGGAGTGAACAGGGGGTAGTCTATGGCTACACCTTC	CAWSEQGVVYGYTF
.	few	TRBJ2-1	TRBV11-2	TGTGCCAGCAGCTCAGAAGCCATACTAGGGAATGAGCAGTTCTTC	CASSSEAILGNEQFF